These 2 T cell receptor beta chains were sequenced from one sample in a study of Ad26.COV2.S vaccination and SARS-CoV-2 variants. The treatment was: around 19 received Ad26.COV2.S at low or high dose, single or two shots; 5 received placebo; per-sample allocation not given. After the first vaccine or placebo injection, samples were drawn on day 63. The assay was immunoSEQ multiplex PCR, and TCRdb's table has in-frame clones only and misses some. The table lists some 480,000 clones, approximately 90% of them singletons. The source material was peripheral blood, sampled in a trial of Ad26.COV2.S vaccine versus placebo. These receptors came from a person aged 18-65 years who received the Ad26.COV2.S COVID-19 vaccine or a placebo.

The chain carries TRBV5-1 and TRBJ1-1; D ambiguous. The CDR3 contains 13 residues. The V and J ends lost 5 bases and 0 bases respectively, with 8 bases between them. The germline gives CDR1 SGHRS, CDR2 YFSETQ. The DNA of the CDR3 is TGCGCCAGCAGGTCCGGGTTGAACACTGAAGCTTTCTTT. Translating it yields CASRSGLNTEAFF.

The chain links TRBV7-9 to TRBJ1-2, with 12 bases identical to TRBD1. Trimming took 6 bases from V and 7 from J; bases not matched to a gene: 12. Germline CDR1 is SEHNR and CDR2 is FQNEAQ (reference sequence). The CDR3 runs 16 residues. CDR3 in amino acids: CASRRGQGASDGGYTF. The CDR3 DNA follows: TGTGCCAGCAGACGGGGACAGGGGGCAAGTGATGGTGGCTACACCTTC.